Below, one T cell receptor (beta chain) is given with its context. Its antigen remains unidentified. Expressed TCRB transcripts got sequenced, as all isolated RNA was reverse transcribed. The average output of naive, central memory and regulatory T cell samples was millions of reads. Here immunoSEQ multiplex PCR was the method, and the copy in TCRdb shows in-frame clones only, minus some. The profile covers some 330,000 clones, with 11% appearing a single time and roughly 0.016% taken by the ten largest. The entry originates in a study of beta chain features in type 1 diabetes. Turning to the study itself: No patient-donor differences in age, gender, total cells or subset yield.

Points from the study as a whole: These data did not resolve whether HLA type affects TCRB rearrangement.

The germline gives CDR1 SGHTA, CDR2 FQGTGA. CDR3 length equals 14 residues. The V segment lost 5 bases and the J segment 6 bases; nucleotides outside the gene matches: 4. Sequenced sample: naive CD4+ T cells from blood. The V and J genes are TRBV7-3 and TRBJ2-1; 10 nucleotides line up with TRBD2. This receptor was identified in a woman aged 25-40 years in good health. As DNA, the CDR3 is TGTGCCAGCAGCGCCGGGACTAGCGTCAATGAGCAGTTCTTC. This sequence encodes CASSAGTSVNEQFF.